The rows below give T cell receptor beta chains drawn from one sample of a study of early T cells in non-severe SARS-CoV-2 infection. From the 5' RACE reads, TCRdb called clonotypes with MiXCR, one entry per CDR3 protein. In the table there are tens of thousands of distinct CDR3 sequences, roughly 13% of which are singletons. The sequenced sample was whole blood. Every receptor here comes from an adult who was a healthcare worker with PCR-confirmed SARS-CoV-2 infection or an uninfected control (not recorded which). CDR3s include the opening cysteine and the closing phenylalanine or tryptophan. D genes are given only for firm matches. Clone size is given for some rows only: seen once, a few or many times, or a class if the clone is expanded.

J gene | clone size | D gene | V gene | CDR3 DNA | CDR3 protein
TRBJ1-3 | - | - | TRBV29-1 | - | CSVHFGSTIYF
TRBJ1-6 | few | TRBD1 | TRBV5-6 | TGTGCCAGCAGACCTTTTACAGGGGGTGGTAATTCACCCCTCCACTTT | CASRPFTGGGNSPLHF
TRBJ2-2 | - | TRBD2 | TRBV10-3 | TGTGCCATCAGTGAGCGACTAGCGGGGAACACCGGGGAGCTGTTTTTT | CAISERLAGNTGELFF
TRBJ1-1 | - | - | TRBV20-1 | TGCAGTGCTAGGGACCTGGGTTTCATGAACACTGAAGCTTTCTTT | CSARDLGFMNTEAFF
TRBJ1-1 | - | - | TRBV2 | TGTGCCAGCAGACTGGAGGGGAAGGGGGCTGAAGCTTTCTTT | CASRLEGKGAEAFF
TRBJ2-1 | many | - | TRBV11-2 | TGTGCCAGCAGCTCTCTACGAGGCTCCTACAATGAGCAGTTCTTC | CASSSLRGSYNEQFF
TRBJ2-1 | many | - | TRBV6-6 | TGTGCCAGCAGGGGTCCGGCCCCGTACAATGAGCAGTTCTTC | CASRGPAPYNEQFF
TRBJ1-5 | many | - | TRBV12-3/TRBV12-4 | TGTGCCAGCAGTACCAGGGGTCTGGGCAATCAGCCCCAGCATTTT | CASSTRGLGNQPQHF
TRBJ1-5 | - | - | TRBV6-2/TRBV6-3 | TGTGCCAGCAGTTGGAATCGCAATCAGCCCCAGCATTTT | CASSWNRNQPQHF
TRBJ1-5 | - | - | TRBV7-2 | TGTGCCAGCAGCTTCGTCTGGAACCAGCCCCAGCATTTT | CASSFVWNQPQHF
TRBJ2-2 | many | - | TRBV10-3 | TGTGCCATCAGGATGGGACTCAACACCGGGGAGCTGTTTTTT | CAIRMGLNTGELFF
TRBJ2-3 | few | - | TRBV4-2 | TGTGCCAGCAGCCAAGCTGGGGCTAGCACAGATACGCAGTATTTT | CASSQAGASTDTQYF
TRBJ2-7 | many | TRBD1 | TRBV27 | TGTGCCAGCAGTTTGACAGGGGGCTCCTACGAGCAGTACTTC | CASSLTGGSYEQYF
TRBJ2-7 | few | - | TRBV28 | TGTGCCAGTCGACTGCGCTCCTACGAGCAGTACTTC | CASRLRSYEQYF
TRBJ1-1 | - | - | TRBV29-1 | TGCAGCGTTAGTCACCCCGCTGAAGCTTTCTTT | CSVSHPAEAFF
TRBJ1-5 | many | - | TRBV11-2 | TGTGCCAGCAGCTCTGGGGGGGCGCTTAATAGCAATCAGCCCCAGCATTTT | CASSSGGALNSNQPQHF
TRBJ2-1 | many | - | TRBV9 | TGTGCCAGCAGCCCCGAGCGTAGCCGGGGAGATGAGCAGTTCTTC | CASSPERSRGDEQFF
TRBJ1-3 | few | - | TRBV6-5 | TGTGCCAGCAGAATCGGGGACGTCGGTGGAAACACCATATATTTT | CASRIGDVGGNTIYF
TRBJ1-1 | - | - | TRBV7-9 | TGTGCCAGCAGCTTAGGCGGTAGTCCGGTAGCTTTCTTT | CASSLGGSPVAFF
TRBJ2-5 | - | - | TRBV5-4 | TGTGCCAGCAGCTTGGGTCTAGGAGAGACCCAGTACTTC | CASSLGLGETQYF
TRBJ2-7 | - | TRBD2 | TRBV7-6 | TGTGCCAGCAGCGAGACTAGCGGGACTCCCTCCTACGAGCAGTACTTC | CASSETSGTPSYEQYF
TRBJ2-2 | few | TRBD2 | TRBV11-3 | TGTGCCAGCAGCTTAGGTAGCGGGCCGAACACCGGGGAGCTGTTTTTT | CASSLGSGPNTGELFF
TRBJ1-2 | - | - | TRBV9 | TGTGCCAGCAGCGTAGGAAGCACAGGCCATGGCTACACCTTC | CASSVGSTGHGYTF
TRBJ2-7 | many | - | TRBV28 | TGTGCCAGCAGTCGCGGACCCTCCTACGAGCAGTACTTC | CASSRGPSYEQYF
TRBJ2-7 | few | TRBD1 | TRBV4-2 | TGTGCCAGCACCGGTAGTGGGACAGAGGCCTACGAGCAGTACTTC | CASTGSGTEAYEQYF
TRBJ1-1 | many | - | TRBV11-1 | TGTGCCAGCAGTCTTAGGACGGTCGGCACTGAAGCTTTCTTT | CASSLRTVGTEAFF
TRBJ1-1 | many | - | TRBV27 | TGTGCCAGCGTCCAAATAGGAGGCGCTGAAGCTTTCTTT | CASVQIGGAEAFF
TRBJ1-6 | few | TRBD1 | TRBV6-5 | TGTGCCAGCAGTTACGCCAAATCATGGACAGGGGCTAATTCACCCCTCCACTTT | CASSYAKSWTGANSPLHF
TRBJ1-1 | few | TRBD1 | TRBV28 | TGTGCCACTTCAGGGGGCCCGACTGAAGCTTTCTTT | CATSGGPTEAFF